This paragraph reports one TCR beta chain. In the original workflow: Amplification of reference gene primers provided the estimated nucleated cell counts. TCRdb's copy holds only in-frame clones and misses some; the assay was immunoSEQ multiplex PCR. That table supplies the V and J calls and clone size; D and trimming were determined from the DNA. The profile shows approximately 34,000 clones, 80% of them singletons. Germline V lookup: CDR1 SGHVS, CDR2 FNYEAQ. The CDR3 has 13 amino acids. With 5 bases removed from V and 2 bases from J, the gap between germline ends came to 9 bases. The sample belongs to a study of blood T cell repertoires in COVID-19. Across the study: Sites across the United States, Italy and Spain contributed samples from acute and convalescent COVID-19. Sources were T cells, B-cell-depleted T cells, or PBMCs; the material itself was cDNA or gDNA.

The sample comprised peripheral blood. The origin of this receptor is a woman in her 70s with acute or convalescent COVID-19. The chain couples TRBV7-6 to TRBJ2-5, with TRBD2 as a possible D gene (5 bases). CDR3 residues: CASSRGLQETQYF. The CDR3 coding sequence is TGTGCCAGCAGCCGAGGGTTACAAGAGACCCAGTACTTC.